A single sample is the source of the 24 T cell receptor beta chains below, sequenced in a study of T cell responses to AZD1222 COVID-19 vaccine. TCRdb keeps only in-frame clones here, not all; method: immunoSEQ multiplex PCR. Of approximately 300,000 clones listed, 90% to 95% are singletons. The sample here was peripheral blood, taken 28 days after the second AZD1222 dose. The receptors were gathered from an adult who received the AZD1222 COVID-19 vaccine.

This clone was found a few times. V is TRBV6-2 or TRBV6-3 and J is TRBJ2-3, with TRBD2 matching over 7 bases. J was trimmed by 3 bases and V by 2 bases; bases with no gene match: 2. Germline CDR1 reads MNHEY; CDR2 reads SVGEGT. This CDR3 spans 14 amino acids. The CDR3 DNA reads as TGTGCCAGCAGTTACGAGCGGGAAACAGATACGCAGTATTTT. It specifies CASSYERETDTQYF.

The chain uses TRBV7-8 and TRBJ1-2; D is undetermined. Trimming shortened V by 1 base and J by 6 bases, and 9 bases separated the two germline ends. The CDR3 covers 13 residues. CDR1 and CDR2 (germline): SGHVS, FQNEAQ. This CDR3 is CASSLGPGNGYTF. The CDR3 DNA is TGTGCCAGCAGCTTAGGTCCCGGGAATGGCTACACCTTC.

CDR3 sequence reads: CASSRQDGYTF. DNA for the CDR3: TGTGCCAGTAGTAGGCAGGATGGCTACACCTTC. J is TRBJ1-2 and V is TRBV19; D ambiguous. This CDR3 is built from 11 residues. CDR1 and CDR2 from the germline V gene are LNHDA and SQIVND (reference sequence). Trimming pared 4 bases from V and 6 bases from J, leaving 6 bases between.

CDR3 bases: TGTGCCAGCAGTTTTAGGACAGACTATGGCTACACCTTC. This encodes CASSFRTDYGYTF. This chain uses TRBV12-3 or TRBV12-4 with TRBJ1-2; D may be TRBD1 (6 bases). V lost 3 bases to trimming and J lost 3 bases, with 8 bases between them. The CDR3 runs 13 residues.

This sequence joins TRBV29-1 and TRBJ2-2, with a possible D match to TRBD2 (5 bases). CDR1 is SQVTM, CDR2 ANQGSEA, per germline. V was pared by 6 bases and J by 6 bases, with 20 bases between. The CDR3 has 15 amino acids. The CDR3 DNA follows: TGCAGCGTGAGTCCTGAGGGTGGGAAATCCGGGGAGCTGTTTTTT. Translated: CSVSPEGGKSGELFF.

V is TRBV3-1 (or the pseudogene TRBV3-2) and J is TRBJ2-2, with TRBD2 as a possible D gene (6 bases). Germline assignment: CDR1 LGHDT and CDR2 YNNKEL (reference sequence). The CDR3 runs to 16 residues. Deletions cut 0 bases from V and 4 bases from J, with 12 bases between. The CDR3 DNA reads as TGTGCCAGCAGCCAAGAGGGGGGACTCATCACCGGGGAGCTGTTTTTT. The encoded protein is CASSQEGGLITGELFF.

The gene calls are TRBV2 and TRBJ1-5; the D is unclear. Per germline, CDR1 SNHLY and CDR2 FYNNEI. This CDR3 is 13 amino acids long. The V and J ends lost 2 bases and 6 bases respectively, with 8 bases between them. The chain's CDR3 is CASSETTSQPQHF. CDR3 bases: TGTGCCAGCAGTGAAACGACCAGTCAGCCCCAGCATTTT.

The rearrangement uses TRBV7-2 and TRBJ1-2, with D perhaps matching TRBD1 (6 bases). The V end lost 5 bases, the J end lost 3 bases, and 16 bases lay between the germline ends. The germline V gene encodes CDR1 SGHTA and CDR2 FQGNSA. The CDR3 has 15 residues. The CDR3 region has the DNA TGTGCCAGCAGCCAAAAGGGGGGGAACGACTATGGCTACACCTTC. It translates to CASSQKGGNDYGYTF.

The V call is TRBV30, the J call TRBJ2-5; 12 bases are shared with TRBD2. The CDR3 totals 13 residues. V shed 8 bases, J shed 3 bases, and the junction held 4 bases outside the gene matches. Germline V CDR1 and CDR2: GTSNPN, SVGIG (reference sequence). The CDR3 sequence is CAPRTSGKETQYF. The CDR3 region has the DNA TGTGCCCCCCGGACTAGCGGGAAAGAGACCCAGTACTTC.

The chain uses TRBV7-8 and TRBJ2-7; D perhaps matches TRBD2 (5 bases). This CDR3 has 14 residues. V was trimmed by 1 base and J by 3 bases, leaving 10 bases between them. Germline CDR1 and CDR2: SGHVS and FQNEAQ. The DNA for the CDR3 is TGTGCCAGCAGCTTAGTGGCTAGCAGCTACGAGCAGTACTTC. As protein: CASSLVASSYEQYF.

The J gene is TRBJ1-5, the V gene TRBV19; D is unresolved. CDR3 length: 13 amino acids. Between the trimmed V and J ends, which lost 3 bases and 4 bases, there was a span of 7 bases. The germline CDR1 and CDR2 sequences are LNHDA and SQIVND (reference sequence). The CDR3 DNA reads TGTGCCAGTAGTATTAATGCAAATCAGCCCCAGCATTTT. It specifies CASSINANQPQHF.

The rearrangement joins TRBV5-1 to TRBJ1-1, with a possible D match to TRBD1 (6 bases). The CDR3 sequence is 14 residues long. Germline V gives CDR1 SGHRS, CDR2 YFSETQ. The V and J ends lost 2 bases and 4 bases respectively, with 12 bases between them. CDR3 region: CASSFGGPGTEAFF. Here the CDR3 DNA reads TGCGCCAGCAGCTTCGGGGGCCCTGGCACTGAAGCTTTCTTT.

The genes are TRBV27 and TRBJ2-7; D is undetermined. Germline CDR1 MNHEY, CDR2 SMNVEV (reference sequence). The CDR3 has 13 amino acids. Trimming pared 2 bases from V and 2 bases from J, leaving 7 bases between. The CDR3 nucleotides are TGTGCCAGCAGTTTAGGTCCTCCCTACGAGCAGTACTTC. It codes for CASSLGPPYEQYF.

The J gene is TRBJ1-4, the V gene TRBV6-5; TRBD1 matches at 10 bases. The CDR3 sequence is 15 residues long. The trim removed 3 bases at V and 6 bases at J, leaving 4 bases unmatched. Per the germline V gene, CDR1 is MNHEY and CDR2 is SVGAGI. The CDR3 sequence is CASSYTGTGDEKLFF. The DNA for the CDR3 is TGTGCCAGCAGTTATACCGGGACAGGGGATGAAAAACTGTTTTTT.

CDR3 amino acids: CASSQEQGARSYTF. DNA of the CDR3: TGTGCCAGCAGCCAAGAACAGGGGGCGCGGAGCTACACCTTC. The rearrangement joins TRBV4-2 to TRBJ1-2, with 9 bases fitting TRBD1. CDR3 length equals 14 residues. With 0 bases clipped from V and 9 bases from J, the junction kept 5 bases outside the gene matches. Germline lookup yields CDR1 LGHNA and CDR2 YNFKEQ.

This clone was picked up one time. The genes are TRBV28 and TRBJ1-2; a possible D gene is TRBD1 (5 bases). Germline CDR1 reads MDHEN; CDR2 reads SYDVKM. The germline V and J ends were trimmed by 6 bases and 13 bases, with 18 bases remaining between them. This CDR3 contains 12 residues. The CDR3 DNA reads as TGTGCCAGCAGCCCCCGGGGCAGGGAAGGCACCTTC. It is translated as CASSPRGREGTF.

The chain recombines TRBV7-2 with TRBJ2-1, with D possibly TRBD2 on 7 matching bases. Trimming removed 5 bases at V and 2 bases at J, with 13 bases between. CDR1 SGHTA and CDR2 FQGNSA come from the germline V gene. The CDR3 runs to 15 residues. The CDR3 spells CASSPGGGAYNEQFF. The CDR3 region has the DNA TGTGCCAGCAGCCCTGGGGGGGGCGCCTACAATGAGCAGTTCTTC.

This chain links TRBV15 with TRBJ1-2, with D perhaps TRBD1 (5 bases). This CDR3 has 15 amino acids. Germline V gene data show CDR1 as LNHNV and CDR2 as YYDKDF (reference sequence). Trimming took 2 bases from V and 8 from J, leaving 18 bases between them. CDR3 coding DNA: TGTGCCACCAGCAGATCCTCCGGGGCGGGGAACGGCTACACCTTC. Translating gives CATSRSSGAGNGYTF.

The chain combines TRBV7-9 with TRBJ2-3; 7 positions agree with TRBD1. Germline CDR1 reads SEHNR; CDR2 reads FQNEAQ (reference sequence). Trimming cost V 1 base and J 2 bases; bases outside gene matches: 15. This CDR3 spans 19 amino acids. As DNA, the CDR3 is TGTGCCAGCAGCTTAGGATCCGGGACAGAACCCGTTGTCACAGATACGCAGTATTTT. Encoded protein: CASSLGSGTEPVVTDTQYF.

The genes are TRBV4-1 and TRBJ1-2, with 9 bases aligning to TRBD1. Trimming took 0 bases from V and 2 from J; bases not matched to a gene: 7. CDR3 length equals 17 residues. From germline, CDR1 is MGHRA and CDR2 YSYEKL. CDR3: CASSQDAPGQGNYGYTF. The CDR3 coding sequence is TGCGCCAGCAGCCAAGATGCCCCTGGACAGGGGAACTATGGCTACACCTTC.

V is TRBV29-1 and J is TRBJ2-7, with D hard to call. V lost 3 bases to trimming and J lost 4 bases, with 10 bases between them. The germline V gene has CDR1 SQVTM and CDR2 ANQGSEA. This CDR3 has 12 residues. The CDR3 DNA is TGCAGCGTTGAGTCGACGGATTACGAGCAGTACTTC. Translation: CSVESTDYEQYF.

The chain carries TRBV5-1 and TRBJ2-1; D remains unclear. The CDR3 is 19 amino acids. Germline loops: CDR1 SGHRS, CDR2 YFSETQ. Trimming removed 0 bases at V and 5 bases at J, with 24 bases between. DNA for the CDR3: TGCGCCAGCAGCTTGGATCGTCCAGCATATCCACCTACAAACAATGAGCAGTTCTTC. Its protein is CASSLDRPAYPPTNNEQFF.

J is TRBJ2-7 and V is TRBV3-1 (or the pseudogene TRBV3-2); D may correspond to TRBD1 or TRBD2 (5 bases each). From germline, CDR1 is LGHDT and CDR2 YNNKEL (reference sequence). Trimming shortened V by 4 bases and J by 3 bases, and 10 bases separated the two germline ends. The CDR3 length is 13 residues. The CDR3 DNA is TGTGCCAGCAGCCCTCGGGACGGCTACGAGCAGTACTTC. It translates to CASSPRDGYEQYF.

The rearrangement links TRBV25-1 to TRBJ1-1; 11 bases agree with TRBD1. Looked up from germline, CDR1 is MGHDK and CDR2 is SYGVNS. The CDR3 loop spans 13 amino acids. Trimming at V came to 3 bases and at J to 9 bases, leaving 3 bases not matched to a gene. The CDR3 nucleotides are TGTGCCAGCAGTGAGGGGGACAGGGGGAAAGCTTTCTTT. It yields the protein CASSEGDRGKAFF.